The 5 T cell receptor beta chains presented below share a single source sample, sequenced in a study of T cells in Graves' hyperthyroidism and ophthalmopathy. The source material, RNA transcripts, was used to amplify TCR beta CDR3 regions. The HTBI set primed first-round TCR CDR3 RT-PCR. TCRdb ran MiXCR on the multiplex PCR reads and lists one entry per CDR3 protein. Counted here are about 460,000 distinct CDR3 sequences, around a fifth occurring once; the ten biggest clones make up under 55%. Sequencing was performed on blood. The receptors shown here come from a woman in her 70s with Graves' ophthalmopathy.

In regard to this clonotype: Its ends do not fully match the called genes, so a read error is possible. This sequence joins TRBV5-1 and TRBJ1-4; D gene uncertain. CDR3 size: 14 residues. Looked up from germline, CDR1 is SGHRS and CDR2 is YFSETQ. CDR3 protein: CASSLTLSNEKLFF. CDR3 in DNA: TGCGCCAGCAGCTTAACCTTATCTAACGAAAAACTGTTTTTT.

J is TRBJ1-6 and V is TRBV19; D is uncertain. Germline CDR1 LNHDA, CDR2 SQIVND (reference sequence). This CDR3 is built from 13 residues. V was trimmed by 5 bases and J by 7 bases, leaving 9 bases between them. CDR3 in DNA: TGTGCCAGTAGTCCAGAACGGAATTCACCCCTCCACTTT. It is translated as CASSPERNSPLHF.

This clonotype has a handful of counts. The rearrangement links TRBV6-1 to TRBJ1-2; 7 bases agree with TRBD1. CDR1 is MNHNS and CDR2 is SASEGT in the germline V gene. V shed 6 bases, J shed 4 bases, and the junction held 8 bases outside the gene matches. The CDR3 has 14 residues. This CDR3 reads CASRLSTGTYGYTF. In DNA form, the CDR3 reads TGTGCCAGCAGGCTTTCGACAGGGACCTATGGCTACACCTTC.

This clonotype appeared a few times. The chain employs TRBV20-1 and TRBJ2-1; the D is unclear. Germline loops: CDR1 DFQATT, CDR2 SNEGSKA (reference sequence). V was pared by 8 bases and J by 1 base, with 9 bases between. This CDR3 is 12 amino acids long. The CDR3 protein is CSSILSYNEQFF. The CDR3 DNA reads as TGCAGTTCCATACTTTCCTACAATGAGCAGTTCTTC.

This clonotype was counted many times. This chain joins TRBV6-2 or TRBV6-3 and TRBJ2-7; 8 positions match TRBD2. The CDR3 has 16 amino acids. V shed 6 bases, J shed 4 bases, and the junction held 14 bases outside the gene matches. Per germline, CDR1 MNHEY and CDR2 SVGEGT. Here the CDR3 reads CASRQPGQREKYEQYF. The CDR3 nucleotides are TGTGCCAGCAGGCAACCCGGCCAGCGGGAGAAATACGAGCAGTACTTC.